Described below is a single T cell receptor (beta chain) sequence and its context. The study gave focal radiation plus ipilimumab CTLA-4 blockade to patients with chemo-refractory metastatic non-small-cell lung cancer. This entry belongs to a study of radiotherapy plus CTLA-4 blockade in lung cancer. Whole-study context: Patients showed objective responses in approximately 17% of cases and disease control in roughly 31%.

Produced via immunoSEQ multiplex PCR; TCRdb's table is partial and in-frame only. This sample has roughly 120,000 clones; 75% to 80% occur once, and the top ten carry approximately 5%. Sequences were derived from peripheral blood, sampled from a patient treated with radiotherapy plus ipilimumab. This sequence originates from a human donor with non-small cell lung cancer who had a partial response to radiotherapy plus ipilimumab.

CDR3 bases: TGTGCCAGCAGCTTTAAACAGGGTGAAGCTTTCTTT. The encoded protein is CASSFKQGEAFF. The chain has TRBV11-2 and TRBJ1-1, with D possibly being TRBD1 (6 bases). The V end was cut by 3 bases, the J end by 7 bases, with 9 bases between. The CDR3 has 12 amino acids. Germline lookup yields CDR1 SGHAT and CDR2 FQNNGV.